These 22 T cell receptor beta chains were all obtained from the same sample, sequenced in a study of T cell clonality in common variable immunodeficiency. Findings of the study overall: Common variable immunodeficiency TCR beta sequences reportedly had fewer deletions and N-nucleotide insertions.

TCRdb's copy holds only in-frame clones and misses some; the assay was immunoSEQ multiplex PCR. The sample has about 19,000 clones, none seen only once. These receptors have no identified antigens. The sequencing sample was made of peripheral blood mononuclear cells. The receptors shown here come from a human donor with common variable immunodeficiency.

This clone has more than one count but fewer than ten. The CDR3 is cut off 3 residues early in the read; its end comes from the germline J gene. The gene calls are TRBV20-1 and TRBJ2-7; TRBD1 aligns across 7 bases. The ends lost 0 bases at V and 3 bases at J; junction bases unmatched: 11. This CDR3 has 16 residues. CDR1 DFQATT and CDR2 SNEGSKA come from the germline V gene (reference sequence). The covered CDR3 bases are TGCAGTGCTAGAGATCAGACGAGGGGGCTGTACTACGAG. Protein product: CSARDQTRGLYYE. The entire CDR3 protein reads CSARDQTRGLYYEQYF.

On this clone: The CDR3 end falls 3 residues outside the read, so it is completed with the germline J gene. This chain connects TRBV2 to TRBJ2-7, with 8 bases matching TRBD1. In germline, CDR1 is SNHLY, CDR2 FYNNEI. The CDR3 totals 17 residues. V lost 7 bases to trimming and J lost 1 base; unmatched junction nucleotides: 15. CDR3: CASKRQGSTKGSYEQYF. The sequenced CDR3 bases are TGTGCCAGCAAGCGACAGGGGTCGACAAAGGGGTCCTACGAG.

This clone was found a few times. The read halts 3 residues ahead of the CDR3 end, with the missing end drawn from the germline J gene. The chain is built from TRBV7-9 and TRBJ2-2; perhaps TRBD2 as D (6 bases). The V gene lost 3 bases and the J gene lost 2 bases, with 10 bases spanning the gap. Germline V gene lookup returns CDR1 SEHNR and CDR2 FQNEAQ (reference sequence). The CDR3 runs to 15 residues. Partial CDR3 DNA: TGTGCCAGCAGCTTTCCGGGACTCAACACCGGGGAG. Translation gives CASSFPGLNTGE. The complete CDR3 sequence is CASSFPGLNTGELFF.

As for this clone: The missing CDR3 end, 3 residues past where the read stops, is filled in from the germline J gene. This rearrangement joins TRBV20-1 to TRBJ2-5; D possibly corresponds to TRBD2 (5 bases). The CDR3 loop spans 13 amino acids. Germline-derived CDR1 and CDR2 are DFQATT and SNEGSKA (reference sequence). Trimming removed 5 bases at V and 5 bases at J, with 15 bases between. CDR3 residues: CSAVGLAVETQYF. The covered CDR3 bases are TGCAGTGCTGTGGGCCTAGCTGTTGAGACC.

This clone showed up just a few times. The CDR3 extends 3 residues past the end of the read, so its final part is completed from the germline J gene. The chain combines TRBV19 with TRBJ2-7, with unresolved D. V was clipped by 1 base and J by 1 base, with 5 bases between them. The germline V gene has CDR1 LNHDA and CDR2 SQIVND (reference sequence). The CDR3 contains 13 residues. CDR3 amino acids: CASSIARSYEQYF. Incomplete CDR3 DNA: TGTGCCAGTAGTATAGCACGGTCCTACGAG.

CDR3 DNA, as far as it was read: TGTGCCAGCCGGGACAGGGTTCCAGATACG. Translated: CASRDRVPDT. The entire CDR3 reads CASRDRVPDTQYF. The chain is built from TRBV19 and TRBJ2-3; 9 bases agree with TRBD1. The read is 3 residues too short to cover the CDR3 end, so that end is filled in from the germline J gene. The trim removed 9 bases at V and 4 bases at J, leaving 5 bases unmatched. The CDR3 consists of 13 residues. Germline V lookup: CDR1 LNHDA, CDR2 SQIVND (reference sequence). Based on the CDR3 plus reference TRBV19 and TRBJ2-3, the full variable domain is DGGITQSPKYLFRKEGQNVTLSCEQNLNHDAMYWYRQDPGQGLRLIYYSQIVNDFQKGDIAEGYSVSREKKESFPLTVTSAQKNPTAFYLCASRDRVPDTQYFGPGTRLTVL.

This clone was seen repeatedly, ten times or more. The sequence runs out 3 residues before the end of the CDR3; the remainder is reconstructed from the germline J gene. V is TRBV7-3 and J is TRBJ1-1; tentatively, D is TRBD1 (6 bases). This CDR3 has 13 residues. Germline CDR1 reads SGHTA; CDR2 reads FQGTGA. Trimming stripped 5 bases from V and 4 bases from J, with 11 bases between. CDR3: CASSNRGSTEAFF. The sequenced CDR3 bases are TGTGCCAGCAGCAATAGGGGGTCCACTGAA.

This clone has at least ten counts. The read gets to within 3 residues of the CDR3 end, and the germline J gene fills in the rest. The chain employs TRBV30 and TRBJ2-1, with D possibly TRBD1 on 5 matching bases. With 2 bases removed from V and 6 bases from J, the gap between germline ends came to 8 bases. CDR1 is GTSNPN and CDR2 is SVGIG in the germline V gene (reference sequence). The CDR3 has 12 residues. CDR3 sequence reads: CAWSSDTNEQFF. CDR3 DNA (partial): TGTGCCTGGAGTTCGGACACCAATGAG.

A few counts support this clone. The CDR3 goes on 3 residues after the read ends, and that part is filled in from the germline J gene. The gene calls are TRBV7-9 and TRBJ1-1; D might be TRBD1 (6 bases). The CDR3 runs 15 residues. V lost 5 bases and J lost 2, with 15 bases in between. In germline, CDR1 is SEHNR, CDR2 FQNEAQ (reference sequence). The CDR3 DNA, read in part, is TGTGCCAGCAGCAAATCGACAGGAAAAAACACTGAA. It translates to CASSKSTGKNTE. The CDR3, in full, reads CASSKSTGKNTEAFF.

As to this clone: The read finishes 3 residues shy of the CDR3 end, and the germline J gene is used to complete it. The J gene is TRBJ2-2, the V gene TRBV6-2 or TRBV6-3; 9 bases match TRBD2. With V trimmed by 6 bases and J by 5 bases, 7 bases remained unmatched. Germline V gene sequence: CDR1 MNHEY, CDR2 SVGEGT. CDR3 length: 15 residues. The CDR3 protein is CASSRSGRYTGELFF. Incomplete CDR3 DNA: TGTGCCAGCAGCCGTAGCGGGAGATATACCGGGGAG.

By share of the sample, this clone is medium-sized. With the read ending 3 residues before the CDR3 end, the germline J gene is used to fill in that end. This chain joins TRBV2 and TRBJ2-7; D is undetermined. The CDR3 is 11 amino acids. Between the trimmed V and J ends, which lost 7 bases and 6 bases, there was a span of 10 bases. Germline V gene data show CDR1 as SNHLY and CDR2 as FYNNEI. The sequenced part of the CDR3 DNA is TGTGCCAGCACCCCCTCCAGCGAG. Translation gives CASTPSSE. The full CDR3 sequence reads CASTPSSEQYF.

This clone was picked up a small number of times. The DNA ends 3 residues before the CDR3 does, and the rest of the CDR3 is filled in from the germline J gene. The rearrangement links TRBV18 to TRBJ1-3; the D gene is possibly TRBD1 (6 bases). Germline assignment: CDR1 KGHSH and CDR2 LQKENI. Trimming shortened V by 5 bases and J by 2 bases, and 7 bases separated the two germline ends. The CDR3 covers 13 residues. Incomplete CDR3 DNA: TGTGCCAGCTCATCAGGGGCTGGAAACACC. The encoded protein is CASSSGAGNT. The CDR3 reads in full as CASSSGAGNTIYF.

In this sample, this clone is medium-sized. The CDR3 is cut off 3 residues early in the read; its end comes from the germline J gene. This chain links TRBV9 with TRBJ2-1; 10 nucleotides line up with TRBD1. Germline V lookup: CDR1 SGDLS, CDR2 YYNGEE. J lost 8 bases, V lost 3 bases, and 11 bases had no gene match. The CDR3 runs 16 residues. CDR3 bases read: TGTGCCAGCAGCGGACGGACAGGGGGAATTATCGATGAG. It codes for CASSGRTGGIIDE. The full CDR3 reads CASSGRTGGIIDEQFF.

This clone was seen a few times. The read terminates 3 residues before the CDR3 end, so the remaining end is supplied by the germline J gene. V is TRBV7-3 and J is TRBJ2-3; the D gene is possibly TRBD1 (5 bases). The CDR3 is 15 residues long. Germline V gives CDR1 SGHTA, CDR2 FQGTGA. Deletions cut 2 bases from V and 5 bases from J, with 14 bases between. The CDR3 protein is CASSLSTRVLDTQYF. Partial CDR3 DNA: TGTGCCAGCAGCTTATCGACCAGGGTATTAGATACG.

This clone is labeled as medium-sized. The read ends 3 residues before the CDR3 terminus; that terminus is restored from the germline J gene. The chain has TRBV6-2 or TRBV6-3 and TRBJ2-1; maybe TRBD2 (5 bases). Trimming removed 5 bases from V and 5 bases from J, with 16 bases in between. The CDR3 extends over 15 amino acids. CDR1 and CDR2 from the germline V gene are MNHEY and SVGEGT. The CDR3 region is CASSLIPDSHNEQFF. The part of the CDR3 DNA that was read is TGTGCCAGCAGTCTAATCCCGGACTCACACAATGAG.

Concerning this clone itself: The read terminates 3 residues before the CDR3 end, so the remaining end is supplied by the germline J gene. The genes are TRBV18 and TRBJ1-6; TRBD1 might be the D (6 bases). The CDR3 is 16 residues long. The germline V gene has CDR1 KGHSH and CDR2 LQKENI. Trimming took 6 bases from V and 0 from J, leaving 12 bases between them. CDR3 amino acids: CASSLGQSSYNSPLHF. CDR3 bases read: TGTGCCAGCTCCCTCGGACAGAGCTCCTATAATTCACCC.

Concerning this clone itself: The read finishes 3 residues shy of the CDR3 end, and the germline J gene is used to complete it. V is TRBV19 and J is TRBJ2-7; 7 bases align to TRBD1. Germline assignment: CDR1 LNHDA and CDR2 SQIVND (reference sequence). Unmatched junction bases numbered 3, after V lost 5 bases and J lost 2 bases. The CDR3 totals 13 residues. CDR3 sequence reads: CASSWDSTYEQYF. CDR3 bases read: TGTGCCAGTAGTTGGGACAGCACCTACGAG.

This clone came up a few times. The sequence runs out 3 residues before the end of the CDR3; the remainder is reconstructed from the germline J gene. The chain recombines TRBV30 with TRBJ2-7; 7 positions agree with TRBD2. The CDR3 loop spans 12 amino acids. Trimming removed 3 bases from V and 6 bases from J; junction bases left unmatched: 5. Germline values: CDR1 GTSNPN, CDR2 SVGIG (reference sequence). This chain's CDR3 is CAWRWGGVEQYF. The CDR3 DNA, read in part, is TGTGCCTGGAGATGGGGGGGGGTCGAG. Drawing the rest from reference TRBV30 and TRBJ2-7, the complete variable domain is SQTIHQWPATLVQPVGSPLSLECTVEGTSNPNLYWYRQAAGRGLQLLFYSVGIGQISSEVPQNLSASRPQDRQFILSSKKLLLSDSGFYLCAWRWGGVEQYFGPGTRLTVT.

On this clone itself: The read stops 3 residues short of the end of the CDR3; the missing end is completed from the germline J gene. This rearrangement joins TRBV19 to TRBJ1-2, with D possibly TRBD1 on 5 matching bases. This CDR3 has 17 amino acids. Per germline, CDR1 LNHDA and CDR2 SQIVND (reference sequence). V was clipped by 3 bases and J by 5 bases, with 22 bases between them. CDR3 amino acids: CASSIGFSPRGWYGYTF. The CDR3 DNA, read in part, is TGTGCCAGTAGTATCGGCTTTAGCCCAAGGGGCTGGTATGGC.

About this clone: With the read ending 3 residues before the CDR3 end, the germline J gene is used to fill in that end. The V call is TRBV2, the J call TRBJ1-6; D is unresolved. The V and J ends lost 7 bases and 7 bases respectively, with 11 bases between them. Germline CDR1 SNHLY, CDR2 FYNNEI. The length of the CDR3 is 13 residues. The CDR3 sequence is CASMNTQNSPLHF. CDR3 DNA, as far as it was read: TGTGCCAGCATGAACACCCAAAATTCACCC.

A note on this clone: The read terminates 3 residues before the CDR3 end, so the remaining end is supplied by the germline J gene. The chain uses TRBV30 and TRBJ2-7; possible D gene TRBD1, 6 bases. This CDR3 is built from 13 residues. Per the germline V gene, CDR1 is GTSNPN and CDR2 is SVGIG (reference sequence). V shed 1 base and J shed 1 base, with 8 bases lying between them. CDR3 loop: CAWSGDNSYEQYF. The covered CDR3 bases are TGTGCCTGGAGTGGGGACAATTCCTACGAG.

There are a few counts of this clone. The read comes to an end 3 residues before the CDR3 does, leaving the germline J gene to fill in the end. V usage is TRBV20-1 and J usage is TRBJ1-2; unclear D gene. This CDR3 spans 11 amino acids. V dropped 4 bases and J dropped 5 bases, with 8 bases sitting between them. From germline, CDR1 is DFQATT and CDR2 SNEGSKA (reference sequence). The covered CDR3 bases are TGCAGTGCTAACAGAAATTATGGC. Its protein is CSANRNYG. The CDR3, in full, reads CSANRNYGYTF.